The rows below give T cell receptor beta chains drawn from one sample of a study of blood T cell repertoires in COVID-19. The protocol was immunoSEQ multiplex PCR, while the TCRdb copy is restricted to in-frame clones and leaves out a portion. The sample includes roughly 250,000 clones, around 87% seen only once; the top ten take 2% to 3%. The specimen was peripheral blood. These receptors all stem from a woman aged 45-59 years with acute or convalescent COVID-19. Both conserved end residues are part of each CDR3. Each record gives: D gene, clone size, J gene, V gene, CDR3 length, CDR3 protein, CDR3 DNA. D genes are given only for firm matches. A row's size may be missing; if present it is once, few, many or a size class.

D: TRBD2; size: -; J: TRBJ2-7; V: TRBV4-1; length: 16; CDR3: CASSQGLAGTSYEQYF; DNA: TGCGCCAGCAGCCAAGGGCTAGCGGGAACTTCCTACGAGCAGTACTTC
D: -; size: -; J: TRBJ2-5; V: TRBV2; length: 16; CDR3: CASKGGQGRDRETQYF; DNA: TGTGCCAGCAAAGGTGGTCAGGGGAGGGATCGAGAGACCCAGTACTTC
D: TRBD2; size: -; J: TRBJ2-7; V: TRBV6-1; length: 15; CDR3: CASSDTAGGSYEQYF; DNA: TGTGCCAGCAGTGACACAGCGGGAGGCTCTTACGAGCAGTACTTC
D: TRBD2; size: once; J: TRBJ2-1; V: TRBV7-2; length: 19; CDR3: CASSPRTGTSGNFYNEQFF; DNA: TGTGCCAGCAGCCCCCGTACCGGGACTAGCGGGAATTTCTACAATGAGCAGTTCTTC
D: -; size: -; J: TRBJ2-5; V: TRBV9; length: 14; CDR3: CASSLLGQEETQYF; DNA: TGTGCCAGCAGCCTACTGGGACAAGAAGAGACCCAGTACTTC
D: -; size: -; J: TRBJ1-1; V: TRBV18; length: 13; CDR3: CASSLDLNTEAFF; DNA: TGTGCCAGCTCACTGGACTTGAACACTGAAGCTTTCTTT
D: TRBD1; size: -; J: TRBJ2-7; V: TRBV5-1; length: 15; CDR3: CASSLGGQGTGEQYF; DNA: TGCGCCAGCAGCTTGGGGGGACAGGGAACCGGCGAGCAGTACTTC
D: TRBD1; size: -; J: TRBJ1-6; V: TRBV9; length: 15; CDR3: CASSLRTGDNSPLHF; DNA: TGTGCCAGCAGCCTAAGGACAGGGGATAATTCACCCCTCCACTTT
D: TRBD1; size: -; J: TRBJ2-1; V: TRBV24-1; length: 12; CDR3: CATWGQGNEQFF; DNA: TGTGCCACCTGGGGACAGGGTAATGAGCAGTTCTTC
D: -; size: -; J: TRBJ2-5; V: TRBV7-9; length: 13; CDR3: CASSGRGRETQYF; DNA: TGTGCCAGCAGTGGCAGGGGCCGGGAGACCCAGTACTTC
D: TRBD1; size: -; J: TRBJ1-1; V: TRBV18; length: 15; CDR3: CASSPATGANTEAFF; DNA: TGTGCCAGCTCACCAGCGACAGGGGCGAACACTGAAGCTTTCTTT
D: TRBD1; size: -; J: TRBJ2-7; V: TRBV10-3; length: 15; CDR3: CAISLDRGHVYEQYF; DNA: TGTGCCATCAGCCTAGACAGGGGGCATGTATACGAGCAGTACTTC
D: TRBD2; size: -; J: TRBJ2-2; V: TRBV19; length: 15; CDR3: CASSTGTSGTGELFF; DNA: TGTGCCAGTAGTACCGGGACTAGCGGGACCGGGGAGCTGTTTTTT
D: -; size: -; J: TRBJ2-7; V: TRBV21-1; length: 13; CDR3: CASTTSGSYEQYF; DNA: TGTGCCAGCACGACTAGCGGCTCCTACGAGCAGTACTTC
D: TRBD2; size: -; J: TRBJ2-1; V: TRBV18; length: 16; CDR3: CASSPSLAGGYNEQFF; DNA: TGTGCCAGCTCACCTTCACTAGCGGGAGGCTACAATGAGCAGTTCTTC
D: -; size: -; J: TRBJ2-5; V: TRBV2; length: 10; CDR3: CASSPRTQYF; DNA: TGTGCCAGCAGTCCGCGGACCCAGTACTTC
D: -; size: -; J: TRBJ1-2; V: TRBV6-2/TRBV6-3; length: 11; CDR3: CASSTTYGYTF; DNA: TGTGCCAGCAGTACAACCTATGGCTACACCTTC
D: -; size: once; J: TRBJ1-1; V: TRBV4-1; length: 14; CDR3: CASSRPGQNTEAFF; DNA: TGCGCCAGCAGCCGTCCGGGACAAAACACTGAAGCTTTCTTT
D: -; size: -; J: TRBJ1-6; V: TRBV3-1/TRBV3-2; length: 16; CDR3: CASSHSSLSYNSPLHF; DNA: TGTGCCAGCAGCCATTCGAGTCTCTCCTATAATTCACCCCTCCACTTT
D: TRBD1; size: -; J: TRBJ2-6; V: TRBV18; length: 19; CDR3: CASSLSSGTGGTGANVLTF; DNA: TGTGCCAGCTCACTAAGCTCCGGGACAGGGGGGACTGGGGCCAACGTCCTGACTTTC
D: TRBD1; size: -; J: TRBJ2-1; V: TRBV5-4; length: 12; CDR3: CASSLTPGQGLF; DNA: TGTGCCAGCAGCTTAACCCCGGGACAGGGTCTCTTC
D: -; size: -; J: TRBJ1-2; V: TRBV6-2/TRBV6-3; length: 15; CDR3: CASSYSGREYYGYTF; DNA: TGTGCCAGCAGTTACTCTGGGCGGGAGTACTATGGCTACACCTTC
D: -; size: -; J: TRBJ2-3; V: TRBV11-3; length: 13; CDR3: CASSSRWADTQYF; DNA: TGTGCCAGCAGCTCCAGGTGGGCAGATACGCAGTATTTT
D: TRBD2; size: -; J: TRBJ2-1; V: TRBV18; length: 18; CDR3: CASSTGTSGRTRYNEQFF; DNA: TGTGCCAGCTCAACCGGGACTAGCGGGAGGACCCGCTACAATGAGCAGTTCTTC
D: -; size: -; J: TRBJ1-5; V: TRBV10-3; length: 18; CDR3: CAISENRTEWGSNQPQHF; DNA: TGTGCCATCAGTGAGAACCGGACAGAGTGGGGATCCAATCAGCCCCAGCATTTT
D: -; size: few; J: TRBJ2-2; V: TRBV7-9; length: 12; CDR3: CASSLSAGELFF; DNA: TGTGCCAGCAGTTTAAGCGCCGGGGAGCTGTTTTTT
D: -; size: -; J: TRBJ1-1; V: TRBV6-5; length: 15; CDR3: CATLTRGRGSGEAFF; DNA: TGTGCCACACTTACCCGAGGACGGGGTTCGGGGGAAGCTTTCTTT
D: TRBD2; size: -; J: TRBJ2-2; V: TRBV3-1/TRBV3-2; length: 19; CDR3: CASSPFQASGSRNTGELFF; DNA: TGTGCCAGCAGCCCTTTTCAGGCTAGCGGGAGCCGGAACACCGGGGAGCTGTTTTTT